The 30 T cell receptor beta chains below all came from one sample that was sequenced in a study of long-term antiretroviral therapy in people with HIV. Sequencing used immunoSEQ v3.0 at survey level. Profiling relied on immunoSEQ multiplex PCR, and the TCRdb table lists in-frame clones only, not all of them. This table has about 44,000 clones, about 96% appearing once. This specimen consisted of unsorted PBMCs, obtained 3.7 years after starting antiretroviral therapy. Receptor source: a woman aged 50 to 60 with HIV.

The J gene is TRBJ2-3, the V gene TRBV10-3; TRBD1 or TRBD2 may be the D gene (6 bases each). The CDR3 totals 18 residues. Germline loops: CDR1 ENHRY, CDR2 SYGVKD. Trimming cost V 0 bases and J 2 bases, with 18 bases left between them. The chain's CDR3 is CAISESRKEGGVTDTQYF. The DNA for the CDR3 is TGTGCCATCAGTGAGTCGAGGAAGGAGGGGGGCGTCACAGATACGCAGTATTTT.

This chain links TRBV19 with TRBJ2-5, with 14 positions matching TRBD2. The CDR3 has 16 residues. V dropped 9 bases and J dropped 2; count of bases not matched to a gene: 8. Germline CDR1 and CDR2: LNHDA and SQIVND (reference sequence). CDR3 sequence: CARTSGGARGQETQYF. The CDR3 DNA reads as TGTGCCAGGACTAGCGGGGGGGCCAGGGGACAAGAGACCCAGTACTTC.

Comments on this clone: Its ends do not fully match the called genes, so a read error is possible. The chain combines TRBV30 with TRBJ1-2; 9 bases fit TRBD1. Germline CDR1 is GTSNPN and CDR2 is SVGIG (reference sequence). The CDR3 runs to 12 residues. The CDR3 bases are TGTGCCTGGAGTGGGGGACAGGGCATTTTACAATTC. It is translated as CAWSGGQGILQF.

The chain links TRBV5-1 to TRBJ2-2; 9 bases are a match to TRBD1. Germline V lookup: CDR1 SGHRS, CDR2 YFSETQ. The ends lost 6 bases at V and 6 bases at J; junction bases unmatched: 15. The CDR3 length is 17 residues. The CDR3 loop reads CASTRGYGTGRSGELFF. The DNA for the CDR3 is TGCGCCAGCACGCGGGGTTACGGGACAGGGAGATCCGGGGAGCTGTTTTTT. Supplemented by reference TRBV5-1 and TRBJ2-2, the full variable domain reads KAGVTQTPRYLIKTRGQQVTLSCSPISGHRSVSWYQQTPGQGLQFLFEYFSETQRNKGNFPGRFSGRQFSNSRSEMNVSTLELGDSALYLCASTRGYGTGRSGELFFGEGSRLTVL.

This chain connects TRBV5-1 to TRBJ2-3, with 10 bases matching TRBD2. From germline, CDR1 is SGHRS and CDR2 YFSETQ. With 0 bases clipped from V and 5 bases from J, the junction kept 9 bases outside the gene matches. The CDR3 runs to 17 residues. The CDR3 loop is CASSLGQRGGLGDTQYF. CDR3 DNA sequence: TGCGCCAGCAGCTTGGGCCAGCGGGGGGGCCTGGGAGATACGCAGTATTTT.

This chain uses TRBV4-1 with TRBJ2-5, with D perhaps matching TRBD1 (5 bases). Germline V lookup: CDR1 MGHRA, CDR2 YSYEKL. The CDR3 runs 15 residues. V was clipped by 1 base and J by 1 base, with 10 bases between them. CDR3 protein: CASSQGGRPQETQYF. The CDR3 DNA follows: TGCGCCAGCAGCCAAGGGGGCAGGCCCCAAGAGACCCAGTACTTC.

CDR3 residues: CASSLKTGTSTDTQYF. The CDR3 DNA reads TGCGCCAGCAGCCTCAAGACAGGGACTAGCACAGATACGCAGTATTTT. V usage is TRBV5-1 and J usage is TRBJ2-3; maybe TRBD1 (7 bases). Germline V gene sequence: CDR1 SGHRS, CDR2 YFSETQ. CDR3 size: 16 residues. The germline V and J ends were trimmed by 4 bases and 0 bases, with 15 bases remaining between them.

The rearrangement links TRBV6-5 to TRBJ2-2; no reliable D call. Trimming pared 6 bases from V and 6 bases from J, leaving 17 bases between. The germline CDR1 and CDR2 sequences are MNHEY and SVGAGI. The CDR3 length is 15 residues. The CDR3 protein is CASRELQEHPGELFF. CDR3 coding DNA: TGTGCCAGCAGGGAACTCCAGGAACACCCCGGGGAGCTGTTTTTT.

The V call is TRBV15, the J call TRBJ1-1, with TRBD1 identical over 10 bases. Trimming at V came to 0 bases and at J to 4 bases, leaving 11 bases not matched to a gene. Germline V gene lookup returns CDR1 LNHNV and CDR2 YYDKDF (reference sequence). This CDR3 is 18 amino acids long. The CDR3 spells CATSRDWGGQGSGTEAFF. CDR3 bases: TGTGCCACCAGCAGAGATTGGGGGGGACAGGGGTCAGGCACTGAAGCTTTCTTT.

The CDR3 bases are TGTGCCAGCAGCCCCCTCTTCCTTGACACTAACTATGGCTACACCTTC. Its translation is CASSPLFLDTNYGYTF. The chain combines TRBV7-2 with TRBJ1-2; D unclear. Trimming removed 5 bases at V and 0 bases at J, with 16 bases between. The CDR3 length is 16 residues. Germline CDR1 and CDR2: SGHTA and FQGNSA.

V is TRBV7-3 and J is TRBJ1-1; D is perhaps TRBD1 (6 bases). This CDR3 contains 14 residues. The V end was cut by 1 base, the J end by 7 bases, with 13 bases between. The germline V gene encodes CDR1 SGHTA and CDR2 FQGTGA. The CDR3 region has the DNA TGTGCCAGCAGCTTAAGAGGGGGAGCTGTTGAAGCTTTCTTT. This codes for CASSLRGGAVEAFF.

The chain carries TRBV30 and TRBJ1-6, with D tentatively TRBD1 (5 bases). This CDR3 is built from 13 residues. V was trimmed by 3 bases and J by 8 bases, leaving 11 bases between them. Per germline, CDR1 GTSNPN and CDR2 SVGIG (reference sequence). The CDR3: CAWRAGLDSPLHF. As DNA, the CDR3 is TGTGCCTGGAGGGCAGGGCTTGATTCACCCCTCCACTTT.

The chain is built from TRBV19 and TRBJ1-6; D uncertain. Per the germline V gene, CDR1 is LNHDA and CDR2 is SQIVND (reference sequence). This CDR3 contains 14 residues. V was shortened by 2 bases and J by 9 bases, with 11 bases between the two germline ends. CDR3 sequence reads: CASSIRVRSSPLHF. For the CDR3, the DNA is TGTGCCAGTAGTATAAGGGTCCGGTCTTCACCCCTCCACTTT.

The CDR3 loop reads CASSPSGLNTEAFF. CDR3 DNA: TGTGCCAGCAGCCCCTCTGGGCTTAACACTGAAGCTTTCTTT. This rearrangement joins TRBV11-2 to TRBJ1-1; D is uncertain. The germline V gene has CDR1 SGHAT and CDR2 FQNNGV. The CDR3 contains 14 residues. V was cut by 5 bases and J by 2 bases, with 12 bases left in between.

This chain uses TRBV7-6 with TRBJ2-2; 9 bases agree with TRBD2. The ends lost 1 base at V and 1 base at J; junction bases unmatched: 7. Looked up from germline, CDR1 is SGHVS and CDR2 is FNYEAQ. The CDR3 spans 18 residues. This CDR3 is CASSLVASGGRNTGELFF. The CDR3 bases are TGTGCCAGCAGCTTAGTTGCCAGCGGGGGGCGGAACACCGGGGAGCTGTTTTTT.

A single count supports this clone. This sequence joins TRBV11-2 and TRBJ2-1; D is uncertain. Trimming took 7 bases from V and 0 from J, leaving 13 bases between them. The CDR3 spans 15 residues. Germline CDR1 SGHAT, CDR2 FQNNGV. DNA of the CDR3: TGTGCCAGCAAAGTACAGACAAGCTCCTACAATGAGCAGTTCTTC. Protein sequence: CASKVQTSSYNEQFF. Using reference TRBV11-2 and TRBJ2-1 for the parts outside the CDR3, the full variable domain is EAGVAQSPRYKIIEKRQSVAFWCNPISGHATLYWYQQILGQGPKLLIQFQNNGVVDDSQLPKDRFSAERLKGVDSTLKIQPAKLEDSAVYLCASKVQTSSYNEQFFGPGTRLTVL.

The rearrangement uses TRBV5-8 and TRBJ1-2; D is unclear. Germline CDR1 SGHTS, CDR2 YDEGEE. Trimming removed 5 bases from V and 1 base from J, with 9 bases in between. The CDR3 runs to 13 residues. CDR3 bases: TGTGCCAGCAGATCAAGGGTTAACTATGGCTACACCTTC. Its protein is CASRSRVNYGYTF.

In DNA form, the CDR3 reads TGTGCCATCAGTTCTGCTTGGATGGGACAGCTGAACACTGAAGCTTTCTTT. It encodes CAISSAWMGQLNTEAFF. This chain connects TRBV10-3 to TRBJ1-1; the match to TRBD1 covers 7 bases. V lost 5 bases and J lost 0; bases outside the gene matches: 12. Looked up from germline, CDR1 is ENHRY and CDR2 is SYGVKD. CDR3 size: 17 residues.

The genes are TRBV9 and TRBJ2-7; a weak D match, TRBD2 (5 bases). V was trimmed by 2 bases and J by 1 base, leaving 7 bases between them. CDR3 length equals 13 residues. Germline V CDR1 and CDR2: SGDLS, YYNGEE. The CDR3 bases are TGTGCCAGCAGCGTCGGGATTTCCTACGAGCAGTACTTC. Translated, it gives CASSVGISYEQYF.

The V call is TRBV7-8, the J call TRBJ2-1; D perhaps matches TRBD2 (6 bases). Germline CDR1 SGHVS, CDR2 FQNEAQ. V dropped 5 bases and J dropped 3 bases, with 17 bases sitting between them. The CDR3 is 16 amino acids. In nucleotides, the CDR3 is TGTGCCAGCAGCACCCGTGGAGGGGTTAGCTACAATGAGCAGTTCTTC. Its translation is CASSTRGGVSYNEQFF.

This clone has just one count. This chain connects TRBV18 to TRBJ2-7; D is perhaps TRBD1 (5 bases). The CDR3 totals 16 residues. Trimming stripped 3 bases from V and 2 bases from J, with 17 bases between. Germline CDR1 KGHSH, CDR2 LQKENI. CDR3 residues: CASSPSVGRGAYEQYF. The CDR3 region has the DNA TGTGCCAGCTCACCCTCCGTGGGGCGCGGAGCCTACGAGCAGTACTTC.

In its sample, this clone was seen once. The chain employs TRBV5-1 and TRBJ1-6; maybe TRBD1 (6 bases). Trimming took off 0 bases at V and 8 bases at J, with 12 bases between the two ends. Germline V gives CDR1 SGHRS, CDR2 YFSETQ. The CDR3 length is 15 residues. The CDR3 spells CASSLASGAHSPLHF. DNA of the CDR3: TGCGCCAGCAGCTTGGCCTCGGGGGCCCATTCACCCCTCCACTTT.

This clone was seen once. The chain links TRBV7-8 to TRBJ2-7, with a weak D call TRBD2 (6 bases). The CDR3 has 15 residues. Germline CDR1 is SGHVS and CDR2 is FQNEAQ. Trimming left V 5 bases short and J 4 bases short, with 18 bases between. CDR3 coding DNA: TGTGCCAGCAGCGGTACTGTGGGCGGGGCGTACGAGCAGTACTTC. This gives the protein CASSGTVGGAYEQYF. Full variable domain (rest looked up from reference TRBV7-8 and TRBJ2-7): GAGVSQSPRYKVAKRGQDVALRCDPISGHVSLFWYQQALGQGPEFLTYFQNEAQLDKSGLPSDRFFAERPEGSVSTLKIQRTQQEDSAVYLCASSGTVGGAYEQYFGPGTRLTVT.

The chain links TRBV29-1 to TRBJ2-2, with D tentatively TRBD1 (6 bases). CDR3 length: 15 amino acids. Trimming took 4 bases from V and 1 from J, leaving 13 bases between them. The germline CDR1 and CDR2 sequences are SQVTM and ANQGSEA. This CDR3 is CSVVVRGLNTGELFF. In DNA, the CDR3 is TGCAGCGTTGTCGTTAGGGGGTTGAACACCGGGGAGCTGTTTTTT.

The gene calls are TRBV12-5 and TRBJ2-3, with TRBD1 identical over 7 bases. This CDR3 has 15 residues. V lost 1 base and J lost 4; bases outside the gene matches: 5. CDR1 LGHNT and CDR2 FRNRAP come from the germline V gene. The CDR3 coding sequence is TGTGCTAGTGGTTTGGGAGGGGGCAAGCCAGATACGCAGTATTTT. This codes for CASGLGGGKPDTQYF. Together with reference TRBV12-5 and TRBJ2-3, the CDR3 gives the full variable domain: DARVTQTPRHKVTEMGQEVTMRCQPILGHNTVFWYRQTMMQGLELLAYFRNRAPLDDSGMPKDRFSAEMPDATLATLKIQPSEPRDSAVYFCASGLGGGKPDTQYFGPGTRLTVL.

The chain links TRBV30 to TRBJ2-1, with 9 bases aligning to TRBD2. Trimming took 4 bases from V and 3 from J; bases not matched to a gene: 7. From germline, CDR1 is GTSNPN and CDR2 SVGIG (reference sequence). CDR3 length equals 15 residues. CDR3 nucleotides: TGTGCCTGGAACTCAGGGCGGGGGGGCTACAATGAGCAGTTCTTC. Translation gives CAWNSGRGGYNEQFF.

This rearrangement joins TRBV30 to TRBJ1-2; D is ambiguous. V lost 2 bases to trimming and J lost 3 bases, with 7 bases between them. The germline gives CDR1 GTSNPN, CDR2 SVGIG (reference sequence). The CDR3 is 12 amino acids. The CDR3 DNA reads TGTGCCTGGAGTCGGACGGACTATGGCTACACCTTC. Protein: CAWSRTDYGYTF.

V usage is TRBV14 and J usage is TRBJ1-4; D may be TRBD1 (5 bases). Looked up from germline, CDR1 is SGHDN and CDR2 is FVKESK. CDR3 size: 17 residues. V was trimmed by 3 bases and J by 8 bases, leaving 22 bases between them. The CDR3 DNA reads TGTGCCAGCAGCCAGGGCCGAGGGGACTTGGTCCGAGAAAAACTGTTTTTT. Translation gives CASSQGRGDLVREKLFF. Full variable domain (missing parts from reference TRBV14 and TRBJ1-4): EAGVTQFPSHSVIEKGQTVTLRCDPISGHDNLYWYRRVMGKEIKFLLHFVKESKQDESGMPNNRFLAERTGGTYSTLKVQPAELEDSGVYFCASSQGRGDLVREKLFFGSGTQLSVL.

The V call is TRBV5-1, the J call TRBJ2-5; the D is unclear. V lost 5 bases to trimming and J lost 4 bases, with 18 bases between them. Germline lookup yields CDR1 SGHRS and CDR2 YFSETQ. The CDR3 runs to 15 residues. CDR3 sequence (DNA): TGCGCCAGCAGTAGGGCCCCCACGTCCGGAGAGACCCAGTACTTC. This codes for CASSRAPTSGETQYF.

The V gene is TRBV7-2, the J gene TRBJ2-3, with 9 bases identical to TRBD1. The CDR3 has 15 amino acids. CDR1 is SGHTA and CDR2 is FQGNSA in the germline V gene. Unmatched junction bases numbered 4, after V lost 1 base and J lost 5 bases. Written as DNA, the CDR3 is TGTGCCAGCAGCTTAGAACAGGGGGCTGGAGATACGCAGTATTTT. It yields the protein CASSLEQGAGDTQYF.